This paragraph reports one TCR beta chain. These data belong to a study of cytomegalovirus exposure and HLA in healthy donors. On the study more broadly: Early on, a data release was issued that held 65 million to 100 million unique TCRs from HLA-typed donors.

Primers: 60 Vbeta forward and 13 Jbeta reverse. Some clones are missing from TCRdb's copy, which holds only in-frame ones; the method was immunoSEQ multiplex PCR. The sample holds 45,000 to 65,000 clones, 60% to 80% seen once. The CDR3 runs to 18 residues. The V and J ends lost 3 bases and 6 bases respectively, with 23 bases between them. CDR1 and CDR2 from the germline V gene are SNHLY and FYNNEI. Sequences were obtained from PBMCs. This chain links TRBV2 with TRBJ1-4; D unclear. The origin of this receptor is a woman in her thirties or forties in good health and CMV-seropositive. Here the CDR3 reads CASSDVNVFGNRDEKLFF. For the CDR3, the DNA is TGTGCCAGCAGTGACGTTAACGTTTTCGGAAACAGAGATGAAAAACTGTTTTTT.